A single sample is the source of the 27 T cell receptor beta chains below, sequenced in a study of blood T cells in healthy people across ages. Primed by a sample-barcoded 5' primer and a J-beta primer mix, a second PCR proceeded for 7 to 11 cycles. TCRdb independently ran MiXCR on the 5' RACE reads; one entry per CDR3 protein. The sample holds roughly 500,000 distinct CDR3 sequences, around 24% seen once. The same data also went into a second study, on T cells of mothers and their children.

Sequenced sample: blood. The receptors shown here come from a boy aged 10-17 years in good health.

The chain uses TRBV20-1 and TRBJ2-5; 8 nucleotides align to TRBD2. V gave up 3 bases and J gave up 5 bases; unmatched junction bases: 17. Germline V lookup: CDR1 DFQATT, CDR2 SNEGSKA (reference sequence). The CDR3 consists of 17 residues. The CDR3 is CSARTILGLAGRETQYF. The CDR3 DNA follows: TGCAGTGCTAGGACAATTTTGGGGCTAGCGGGCAGGGAGACCCAGTACTTC.

This clonotype turned up a few times. V is TRBV25-1 and J is TRBJ1-1; 8 bases agree with TRBD1. The germline gives CDR1 MGHDK, CDR2 SYGVNS. After removal of 4 bases from V and 3 bases from J, the junction contained 4 bases not matched to a gene. The CDR3 is 14 residues long. The CDR3 DNA follows: TGTGCCAGCAGTGGACAGGGGAGGGACACTGAAGCTTTCTTT. It translates to CASSGQGRDTEAFF.

The CDR3 protein is CSARPSGGSGKNTGELFF. The CDR3 DNA reads as TGCAGTGCTAGGCCCAGTGGAGGGAGCGGGAAGAACACCGGGGAGCTGTTTTTT. V and J are TRBV20-1 and TRBJ2-2; 7 bases fit TRBD2. Per the germline V gene, CDR1 is DFQATT and CDR2 is SNEGSKA (reference sequence). This CDR3 has 18 amino acids. Trimming cost V 3 bases and J 1 base; bases outside gene matches: 14.

To note about this clonotype: One end of the junction varies from germline; a read error may be responsible. The chain links TRBV7-9 to TRBJ2-1; 7 positions agree with TRBD2. The CDR3 has 13 residues. The germline CDR1 and CDR2 sequences are SEHNR and FQNEAQ (reference sequence). CDR3 nucleotide sequence: TGTGCCGAGAGTAGCGGGTTCTCCTACGAGCAGTGCTTC. This gives the protein CAESSGFSYEQCF.

This clonotype appeared many times. V and J are TRBV28 and TRBJ2-5, with D perhaps TRBD1 (6 bases). Germline loops: CDR1 MDHEN, CDR2 SYDVKM. Trimming stripped 6 bases from V and 0 bases from J, with 11 bases between. This CDR3 comprises 14 residues. The CDR3 loop is CASRVGGNQETQYF. CDR3 in DNA: TGTGCCAGCAGAGTTGGGGGCAACCAAGAGACCCAGTACTTC.

This chain links TRBV3-1 with TRBJ2-7; D is undetermined. CDR1 is LGHDT, CDR2 YNNKEL, per germline (reference sequence). Trimming shortened V by 0 bases and J by 4 bases, and 7 bases separated the two germline ends. This CDR3 contains 13 residues. CDR3 sequence reads: CASSQEGIYEQYF. The DNA for the CDR3 is TGTGCCAGCAGCCAAGAAGGAATTTACGAGCAGTACTTC.

This clonotype was seen only a few times. The gene calls are TRBV27 and TRBJ1-1; 8 bases are a match to TRBD1. The CDR3 spans 15 residues. The germline gives CDR1 MNHEY, CDR2 SMNVEV (reference sequence). Losses at the gene ends were 5 bases for V and 5 bases for J; bases not matched to a gene: 10. In DNA, the CDR3 is TGTGCCAGCAGTCTGACAACAGGGGGTGGGACTGAAGCTTTCTTT. Translated, it gives CASSLTTGGGTEAFF.

This clonotype was seen only a few times. This chain uses TRBV30 with TRBJ1-3, with TRBD1 matching over 7 bases. After removal of 3 bases from V and 2 bases from J, the junction contained 7 bases not matched to a gene. CDR3 length: 15 residues. Germline lookup yields CDR1 GTSNPN and CDR2 SVGIG (reference sequence). CDR3 coding DNA: TGTGCCTGGAGCTTACTGGGACAGCCTGGAAACACCATATATTTT. Protein: CAWSLLGQPGNTIYF.

V is TRBV7-2 and J is TRBJ2-1, with D unresolved. The J call may be incorrect, as the DNA end agrees better with TRBJ2-5. This CDR3 region has 12 residues. The germline CDR1 and CDR2 sequences are SGHTA and FQGNSA. The DNA of the CDR3 is TGTGCCAGCAGCTTAGAGTTAGGGACCCAGTACTTC. Translated, it gives CASSLELGTQYF.

There are a few counts of this clonotype. The V gene is TRBV4-3, the J gene TRBJ1-6; D not resolved. V was clipped by 1 base and J by 11 bases, with 9 bases between them. CDR1 LGHNA and CDR2 YSLEER come from the germline V gene. This CDR3 spans 13 amino acids. The CDR3 DNA is TGCGCCAGCAGCCAAGGCACGGGAACACCCCTCCACTTT. Its protein is CASSQGTGTPLHF.

The V and J genes are TRBV20-1 and TRBJ2-5; TRBD1 aligns across 7 bases. V trimming: 6 bases; J trimming: 2 bases; junction bases outside the gene matches: 12. The germline V gene encodes CDR1 DFQATT and CDR2 SNEGSKA (reference sequence). There are 15 residues in the CDR3. The DNA for the CDR3 is TGCAGTGCGGGGGACAGTCCTACACCTCAAGAGACCCAGTACTTC. It translates to CSAGDSPTPQETQYF.

The sample holds a few counts of this clonotype. At one boundary the junction diverges from the germline segment, which might be a read error. The chain has TRBV5-1 and TRBJ2-5; 11 bases line up with TRBD2. The CDR3 spans 14 residues. Germline V gene lookup returns CDR1 SGHRS and CDR2 YFSETQ. The CDR3 region is CACSPGLAGETQYF. In DNA, the CDR3 is TGCGCCTGCAGCCCCGGACTAGCGGGAGAGACCCAGTACTTC.

This clonotype appeared a few times. The chain combines TRBV4-3 with TRBJ2-3; no definite D call. The CDR3 runs to 15 residues. The ends were cut back, 2 bases at V and 2 bases at J, with 11 bases in the middle. CDR1 LGHNA and CDR2 YSLEER come from the germline V gene. CDR3 sequence reads: CASSQHTGYTDTQYF. CDR3 sequence (DNA): TGCGCCAGCAGCCAACACACGGGCTACACAGATACGCAGTATTTT.

This clonotype was found a few times. The chain combines TRBV7-8 with TRBJ1-2; 8 nucleotides align to TRBD1. The germline V gene encodes CDR1 SGHVS and CDR2 FQNEAQ. The CDR3 is 14 residues long. Trimming removed 5 bases from V and 4 bases from J; junction bases left unmatched: 6. The CDR3 spells CASSPRTGSYGYTF. The CDR3 DNA follows: TGTGCCAGCAGCCCGCGGACAGGGAGCTATGGCTACACCTTC.

This clonotype has just a few counts. The chain has TRBV4-3 and TRBJ1-1; no clear D. This CDR3 comprises 13 residues. Germline loops: CDR1 LGHNA, CDR2 YSLEER. The V gene lost 3 bases and the J gene lost 1 base, with 6 bases spanning the gap. The CDR3 DNA follows: TGCGCCAGCAGCCAGGTTACGAACACTGAAGCTTTCTTT. This codes for CASSQVTNTEAFF.

This clonotype was seen a handful of times. The genes are TRBV28 and TRBJ1-1; possible D gene TRBD1, 5 bases. V shed 11 bases and J shed 3 bases, with 22 bases lying between them. Germline CDR1 and CDR2: MDHEN and SYDVKM. This CDR3 spans 15 amino acids. CDR3 amino acids: CASSSRGWSYTEAFF. The CDR3, as DNA: TGTGCCTCTTCCAGTCGGGGGTGGAGTTACACTGAAGCTTTCTTT.

This clonotype was seen more than once but under ten times. The chain has TRBV20-1 and TRBJ2-1; 10 bases are a match to TRBD2. The V segment lost 3 bases and the J segment 8 bases; nucleotides outside the gene matches: 13. Germline V gives CDR1 DFQATT, CDR2 SNEGSKA (reference sequence). The CDR3 covers 16 residues. The CDR3 region is CSASPISGRLIDEQFF. CDR3 nucleotide sequence: TGCAGTGCTAGCCCAATTAGCGGGAGGCTTATCGATGAGCAGTTCTTC.

This clonotype turned up a few times. The chain has TRBV27 and TRBJ2-7; D may be TRBD2 (7 bases). The CDR3 length is 17 residues. Germline assignment: CDR1 MNHEY and CDR2 SMNVEV (reference sequence). V was pared by 4 bases and J by 4 bases, with 23 bases between. CDR3 DNA sequence: TGTGCCAGCAGTTCTATGGGGGGCGGGAGCCCCATGTACGAGCAGTACTTC. As protein: CASSSMGGGSPMYEQYF.

This clonotype was seen a few times. This chain connects TRBV20-1 to TRBJ2-1; 9 bases agree with TRBD2. The germline gives CDR1 DFQATT, CDR2 SNEGSKA (reference sequence). The CDR3 loop spans 19 amino acids. J was trimmed by 3 bases and V by 0 bases; bases with no gene match: 15. CDR3 sequence (DNA): TGCAGTGCTAGAGATCTCGGTAGCGGGAGACCCCAGTTCTACAATGAGCAGTTCTTC. Its protein is CSARDLGSGRPQFYNEQFF.

This clonotype was observed a few times. The chain recombines TRBV29-1 with TRBJ2-3; D might be TRBD1 (6 bases). The CDR3 totals 15 residues. Trimming cost V 7 bases and J 0 bases, with 17 bases left between them. Germline CDR1 is SQVTM and CDR2 is ANQGSEA. The CDR3: CSAGLPQGSTDTQYF. Written as DNA, the CDR3 is TGCAGCGCTGGGTTACCCCAGGGGAGCACAGATACGCAGTATTTT.

This chain links TRBV28 with TRBJ1-1; tentatively, D is TRBD1 (6 bases). The CDR3 contains 14 residues. Trimming pared 5 bases from V and 4 bases from J, leaving 14 bases between. Germline assignment: CDR1 MDHEN and CDR2 SYDVKM. The CDR3, as DNA: TGTGCCAGCAGTCGGGGGGGCTCTGGCACTGAAGCTTTCTTT. Amino acid sequence: CASSRGGSGTEAFF.

This clonotype was counted only a few times. This chain links TRBV12-3 or TRBV12-4 with TRBJ2-5, with 7 bases identical to TRBD1. The CDR3 loop spans 13 amino acids. CDR3 coding DNA: TGTGCGACGTGGGAGACAGGGCAAGAGACCCAGTACTTC. Encoded protein: CATWETGQETQYF.

The chain employs TRBV7-9 and TRBJ2-5, with a possible D match to TRBD2 (5 bases). CDR1 and CDR2 (germline): SEHNR, FQNEAQ (reference sequence). The CDR3 totals 15 residues. Trimming stripped 1 base from V and 3 bases from J, with 12 bases between. This CDR3 reads CASSLGIGLEETQYF. CDR3 nucleotides: TGTGCCAGCAGCTTAGGGATAGGACTTGAAGAGACCCAGTACTTC. The whole variable domain, remainder taken from reference TRBV7-9 and TRBJ2-5, is DTGVSQNPRHKITKRGQNVTFRCDPISEHNRLYWYRQTLGQGPEFLTYFQNEAQLEKSRLLSDRFSAERPKGSFSTLEIQRTEQGDSAMYLCASSLGIGLEETQYFGPGTRLLVL.

The chain joins TRBV4-1 to TRBJ2-5; TRBD2 agrees at 10 bases. The J call may be mistaken, given a closer DNA end match to TRBJ2-7. Germline V gene sequence: CDR1 MGHRA, CDR2 YSYEKL. The CDR3 consists of 16 residues. In DNA, the CDR3 is TGCGCCAGCAGCCGGACGCTAGCGGGAGTCTCCTACGAGCAGTACTTC. It codes for CASSRTLAGVSYEQYF.

This clonotype occurred a few times. J is TRBJ2-1 and V is TRBV6-2 or TRBV6-3, with D possibly matching TRBD2 (5 bases). V was shortened by 3 bases and J by 6 bases, with 9 bases between the two germline ends. CDR1 and CDR2 (germline): MNHEY, SVGEGT. The CDR3 spans 13 residues. The CDR3 is CASSYPGSNEQFF. CDR3 nucleotide sequence: TGTGCCAGCAGTTATCCGGGGAGCAATGAGCAGTTCTTC.

The sample holds many counts of this clonotype. The J gene is TRBJ2-1, the V gene TRBV20-1, with 8 bases aligning to TRBD2. The V segment lost 0 bases and the J segment 2 bases; nucleotides outside the gene matches: 3. Germline loops: CDR1 DFQATT, CDR2 SNEGSKA (reference sequence). The CDR3 has 15 residues. The CDR3 here is CSARDAGGPYNEQFF. The DNA for the CDR3 is TGCAGTGCTAGAGATGCGGGGGGCCCCTACAATGAGCAGTTCTTC.

This chain links TRBV7-2 with TRBJ1-5; TRBD1 matches at 7 bases. The CDR3 covers 16 residues. Germline trimming cut 4 bases from V and 4 bases from J; bases unmatched to any gene: 10. Germline CDR1 reads SGHTA; CDR2 reads FQGNSA. CDR3 bases: TGTGCCAGCAGCTCAGATGGTTCAGGGGGAAATCAGCCCCAGCATTTT. It codes for CASSSDGSGGNQPQHF.